Below, one T cell receptor (beta chain) is given with its context. Its antigen remains unknown. PCR or immunohistochemistry showed mismatch repair deficiency in every enrolled patient. These data are taken from a study of PD-1 blockade in mismatch repair-deficient tumors. About the research overall: All were previously treated, progressing patients with eleven to twelve mismatch repair-deficient cancer types. Study-level results: Tumor-resident clones, often absent from pretreatment blood, expanded after pembrolizumab and then contracted.

The table came from immunoSEQ multiplex PCR; TCRdb's copy has only in-frame clones and leaves some out. The table records 60,000 to 65,000 clones, around 89% of them present only once. This specimen was peripheral blood, taken 52 weeks after starting pembrolizumab. This clonotype was sampled from an adult with mismatch repair-deficient cancer.

Here the CDR3 DNA reads TGTGCCTGGGGGGGGAACAATGAGCAGTTCTTC. Its translation is CAWGGNNEQFF. The chain is built from TRBV30 and TRBJ2-1; maybe TRBD2 (6 bases). The CDR3 runs to 11 residues. CDR1 is GTSNPN and CDR2 is SVGIG in the germline V gene (reference sequence). Trimming cost V 5 bases and J 5 bases, with 7 bases left between them.